Described below is a single T cell receptor beta chain sequence and its context. These data are taken from a study of Graves' ophthalmopathy and Graves' hyperthyroidism. Germline-derived CDR1 and CDR2 are LGHDT and YNNKEL (reference sequence). Trimming took 4 bases from V and 0 from J; bases not matched to a gene: 7. CDR3 length: 19 amino acids. RNA served as the template for amplifying TCR beta CDR3 regions. An initial RT-PCR round employing HTBI primers preceded a second-round multiplex PCR. Each CDR3 protein gets one entry after TCRdb re-called the multiplex PCR reads with MiXCR. Among hundreds of thousands of distinct CDR3 sequences listed, about a fifth were seen once.

The sample was peripheral blood. The receptor comes from a woman aged 18-29 years with stable Graves' hyperthyroidism. Some clones in this sample may be carry-over from other donors' samples. The chain is built from TRBV3-1 and TRBJ2-6; 12 nucleotides agree with TRBD2. DNA of the CDR3: TGTGCCAGCAGCCCTAGACTAGCGGGGGTTTCCTCTGGGGCCAACGTCCTGACTTTC. Its protein is CASSPRLAGVSSGANVLTF.